The source of this TCR beta chain is a study of a mutant IDH1 vaccine in newly diagnosed glioma. Stated time point: week 47, end of study. A 20-mer mutant IDH1 peptide at 300 ug was injected subcutaneously with topical imiquimod. Germline assignment: CDR1 SGHRS and CDR2 YFSETQ. V was pared by 0 bases and J by 3 bases, with 9 bases between. The CDR3 consists of 14 residues. This clone was seen a single time. The antigen is unknown. Profiled with immunoSEQ multiplex PCR; TCRdb holds only in-frame clones, not every one. The sample yields 75,000 to 95,000 clones, approximately 89% seen once. The sequence came from a woman between 50 and 59 years old with glioma. The chain recombines TRBV5-1 with TRBJ2-5; D is ambiguous. This sample comprised PBMCs, obtained from a glioma patient whose treatment included an IDH1 peptide vaccine. The DNA for the CDR3 is TGCGCCAGCAGCTTGGAGGGCAGGAAAGAGACCCAGTACTTC. Translating gives CASSLEGRKETQYF.